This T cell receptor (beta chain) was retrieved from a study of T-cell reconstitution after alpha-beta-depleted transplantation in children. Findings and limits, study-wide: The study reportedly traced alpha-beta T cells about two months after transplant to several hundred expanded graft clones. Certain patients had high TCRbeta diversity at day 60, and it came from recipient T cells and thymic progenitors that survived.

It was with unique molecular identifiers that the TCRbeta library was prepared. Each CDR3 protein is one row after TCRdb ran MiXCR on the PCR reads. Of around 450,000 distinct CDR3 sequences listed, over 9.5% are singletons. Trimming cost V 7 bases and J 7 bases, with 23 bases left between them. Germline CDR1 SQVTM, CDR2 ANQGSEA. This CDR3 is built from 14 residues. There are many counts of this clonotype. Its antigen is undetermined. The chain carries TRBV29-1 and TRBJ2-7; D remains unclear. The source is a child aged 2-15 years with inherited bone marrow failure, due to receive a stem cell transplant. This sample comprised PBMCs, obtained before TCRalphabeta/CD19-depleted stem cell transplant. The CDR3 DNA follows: TGCAGCGCCAAAAAGGGCGGACCGCCTTGGGAGCAGTACTTC. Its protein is CSAKKGGPPWEQYF.